This entry features one T cell receptor beta chain sequence. Produced via immunoSEQ multiplex PCR; TCRdb's table is partial and in-frame only. The sample has tens of thousands of clones; almost 85% are singletons. Exclusion of a patient followed from autoimmune disease history or systemic immunosuppression. The source of the sample is a study of OX40 agonist ivuxolimab in advanced cancers. The source material was CD4+ or CD8+ T cells sorted from blood, sampled in a trial of the OX40 agonist ivuxolimab. The TCR originated in an adult with an advanced solid tumor such as melanoma, head and neck, liver or kidney cancer.

The CDR3 reads CASSLGNYGYTF. The CDR3 DNA reads TGCGCCAGCAGCTTGGGTAACTATGGCTACACCTTC. The chain uses TRBV5-1 and TRBJ1-2, with D hard to call. This CDR3 has 12 amino acids. CDR1 and CDR2 from the germline V gene are SGHRS and YFSETQ. V was shortened by 0 bases and J by 1 base, with 1 base between the two germline ends.